These T cell receptor beta chains were read from a single sample in a study of identical twins. TCRdb re-called the 5' RACE reads through MiXCR, storing one row per CDR3 protein. This sample has approximately 600,000 distinct CDR3 sequences, with under 8.5% found just once. This sample also belongs to another study, concerning yellow fever vaccine responses in identical twins.

Sequenced: PBMCs. The receptors derive from a woman aged 18 to 35 in good health. Each CDR3 is given with its conserved first and last residue. A D gene is named only where the DNA matches it firmly. Size values are once, few and many counts, or a class for expanded clones, and some rows have none.

TRBD1,few,TRBJ2-5,TRBV20-1,TGCAGTGCCCACGCGACAGGGACGCAGACCCAGTACTTC,CSAHATGTQTQYF
TRBD2,-,TRBJ2-5,TRBV20-1,TGCAGTGCTAGGCCCGGGACTAGCTCGGGAGAGACCCAGTACTTC,CSARPGTSSGETQYF
TRBD1,few,TRBJ1-1,TRBV7-9,TGTGCCAGCAGCATGGGACAGGTGAACACTGAAGCTTTCTTT,CASSMGQVNTEAFF
TRBD1,many,TRBJ2-1,TRBV5-1,TGCGCCAGCAGCTCACCCAGGGGGCGCGGGGAGCAGTTCTTC,CASSSPRGRGEQFF
-,many,TRBJ1-2,TRBV25-1,TGTGCCAGCAGTGAAGAGGGAGGCTATGGCTACACCTTC,CASSEEGGYGYTF
TRBD1,-,TRBJ1-5,TRBV5-5,TGTGCCAGCAGCTTGGGCCAGGGGGTGCGTCAGCCCCAGCATTTT,CASSLGQGVRQPQHF
TRBD1,few,TRBJ2-6,TRBV24-1,TGTGCCACCAGTGATCCCGGGACAGGGGGCTCTGGGGCCAACGTCCTGACTTTC,CATSDPGTGGSGANVLTF
-,-,TRBJ2-3,TRBV7-9,TGTGCCAGCAGCGTCTCCGGAAATACGCAGTATTTT,CASSVSGNTQYF
-,many,TRBJ2-7,TRBV7-8,TGTGCCAGCAGCCCAGGAAGGGCCGGGGTCTACGAGCAGTACTTC,CASSPGRAGVYEQYF
TRBD2,-,TRBJ2-1,TRBV20-1,TGCAGTGCTGGGGGGACTAGTCCCAAAAATGAGCAGTTCTTC,CSAGGTSPKNEQFF
-,many,TRBJ2-4,TRBV7-2,TGTGCCAGCAGCTACATCCACGGGGCGACCAAAAACATTCAGTACTTC,CASSYIHGATKNIQYF